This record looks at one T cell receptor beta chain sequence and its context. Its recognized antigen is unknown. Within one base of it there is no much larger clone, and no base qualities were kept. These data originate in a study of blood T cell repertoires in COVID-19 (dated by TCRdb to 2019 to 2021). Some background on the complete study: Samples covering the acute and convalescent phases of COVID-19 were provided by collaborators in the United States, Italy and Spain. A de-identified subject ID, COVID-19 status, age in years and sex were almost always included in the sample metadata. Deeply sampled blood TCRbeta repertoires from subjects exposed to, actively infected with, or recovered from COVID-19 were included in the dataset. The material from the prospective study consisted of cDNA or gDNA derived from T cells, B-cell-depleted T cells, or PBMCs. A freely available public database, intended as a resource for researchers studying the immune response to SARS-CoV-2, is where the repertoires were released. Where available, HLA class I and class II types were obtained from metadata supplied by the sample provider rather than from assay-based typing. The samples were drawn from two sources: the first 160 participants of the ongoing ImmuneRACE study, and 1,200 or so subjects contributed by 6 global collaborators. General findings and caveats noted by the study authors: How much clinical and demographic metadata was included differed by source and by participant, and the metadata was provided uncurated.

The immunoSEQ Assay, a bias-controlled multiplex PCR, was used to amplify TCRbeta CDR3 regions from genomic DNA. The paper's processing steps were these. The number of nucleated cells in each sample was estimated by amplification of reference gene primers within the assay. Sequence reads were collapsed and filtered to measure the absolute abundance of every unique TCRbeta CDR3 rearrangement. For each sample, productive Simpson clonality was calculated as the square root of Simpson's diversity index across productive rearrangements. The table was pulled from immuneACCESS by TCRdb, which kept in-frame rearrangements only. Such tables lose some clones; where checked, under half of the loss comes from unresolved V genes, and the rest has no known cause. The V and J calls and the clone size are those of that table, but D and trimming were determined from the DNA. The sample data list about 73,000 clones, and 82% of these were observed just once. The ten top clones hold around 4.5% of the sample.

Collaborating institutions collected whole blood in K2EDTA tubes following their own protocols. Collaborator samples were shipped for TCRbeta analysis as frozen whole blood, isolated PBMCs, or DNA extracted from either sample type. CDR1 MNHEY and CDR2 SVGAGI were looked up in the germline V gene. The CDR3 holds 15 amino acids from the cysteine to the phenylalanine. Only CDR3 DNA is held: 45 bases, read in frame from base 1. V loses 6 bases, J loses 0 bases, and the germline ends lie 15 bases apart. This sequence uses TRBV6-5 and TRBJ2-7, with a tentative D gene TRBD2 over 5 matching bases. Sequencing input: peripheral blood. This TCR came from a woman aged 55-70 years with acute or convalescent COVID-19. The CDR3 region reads CASRTGYLSSYEQYF. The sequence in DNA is TGTGCCAGCAGAACGGGGTACCTTAGCTCCTACGAGCAGTACTTC.